The rows below give T cell receptor beta chains drawn from one sample of a study of stem cell transplantation in POMP-related autoinflammatory disease. Clones were sequenced by immunoSEQ multiplex PCR, and TCRdb holds only the in-frame ones, with some missing. The repertoire has under 9,500 clones, over 75% of them found once; the top ten carry 10% to 15%. The sample consisted of CD8+ T cells from PBMCs, taken after stem cell transplantation. These receptor sequences come from a human patient with POMP-related autoinflammation and immune dysregulation (PRAID). The graft donor may account for some of the T cells. CDR3s include the opening cysteine and the closing phenylalanine or tryptophan. Fields, in order: D gene, J gene, clone size, V gene, CDR3 protein, CDR3 DNA. The D gene is left open where the match is weak. Expanded clones get a size class; other rows say once, few or many, or leave the size out.

>.|TRBJ2-3|once|TRBV18
CASSPTGMGADTQYF
TGTGCCAGCTCACCAACAGGGATGGGTGCAGATACGCAGTATTTT
>.|TRBJ2-3|.|TRBV5-6
CASSSKEGTDTQYF
TGTGCCAGCAGCTCGAAGGAGGGCACAGATACGCAGTATTTT
>.|TRBJ1-3|.|TRBV19
CASKAQGAGNTIYF
TGTGCCAGTAAGGCACAGGGAGCTGGAAACACCATATATTTT
>.|TRBJ1-4|.|TRBV7-5
CVRSVPGRYNEKLFF
TGTGTCAGAAGCGTCCCGGGACGGTATAATGAAAAACTGTTTTTT
>.|TRBJ2-5|.|TRBV15
CATSRERGRYQETQYF
TGTGCCACCAGCAGAGAACGGGGAAGGTACCAAGAGACCCAGTACTTC
>TRBD1|TRBJ1-5|.|TRBV2
CASSEGQGNVFNQPQHF
TGTGCCAGCAGTGAGGGACAGGGGAATGTCTTCAATCAGCCCCAGCATTTT
>.|TRBJ1-5|.|TRBV28
CASRLMGFNQPQHF
TGTGCCAGCAGGCTGATGGGGTTTAATCAGCCCCAGCATTTT
>TRBD1|TRBJ2-2|.|TRBV24-1
CATSDPMGQGANGGTGELFF
TGTGCCACCAGTGACCCTATGGGGCAGGGGGCGAACGGAGGCACCGGGGAGCTGTTTTTT
>.|TRBJ1-1|.|TRBV24-1
CATSDFRGLEAFF
TGTGCCACCAGTGATTTTCGGGGCCTTGAAGCTTTCTTT
>.|TRBJ2-1|.|TRBV24-1
CATSEITAGSNEQFF
TGTGCCACCAGTGAAATCACGGCAGGGAGCAATGAGCAGTTCTTC
>.|TRBJ1-2|once|TRBV11-2
CASSLGTAYGYTF
TGTGCCAGCAGCTTAGGGACAGCCTATGGCTACACCTTC
>TRBD2|TRBJ2-7|.|TRBV28
CASSFDAGGEQYF
TGTGCCAGCAGTTTTGATGCGGGAGGCGAGCAGTACTTC
>.|TRBJ2-3|.|TRBV28
CASTKRNQASTDTQYF
TGTGCCAGCACCAAGAGGAACCAAGCTAGCACAGATACGCAGTATTTT
>.|TRBJ2-2|.|TRBV9
CASSGRNTGELFF
TGTGCCAGCAGCGGGAGGAACACCGGGGAGCTGTTTTTT
>TRBD2|TRBJ2-7|.|TRBV11-1
CASSLGTSAPYEQYF
TGTGCCAGCAGCCTTGGGACTAGCGCTCCCTACGAGCAGTACTTC
>TRBD2|TRBJ2-1|.|TRBV6-5
CASSSRTSGPYNEQFF
TGTGCCAGCAGTTCCAGAACTAGCGGACCATACAATGAGCAGTTCTTC